Below, one TCR beta chain is given with its context. This sample was included in a study of blood T cell repertoires in COVID-19. Study overall: The United States, Italy and Spain provided the acute and convalescent COVID-19 samples. Sources were T cells, B-cell-depleted T cells, or PBMCs; the material itself was cDNA or gDNA.

Original analysis: Counts of nucleated cells, estimated from reference gene primer amplification, were obtained. Sequenced by immunoSEQ multiplex PCR; TCRdb stores in-frame clones only, minus some. The V and J calls and clone size were taken over from that table, and D and trimming were inferred from the DNA. Of 200,000 to 300,000 clones in the sample, roughly 81% are singletons; the top ten hold less than 4.5%. This CDR3 has 12 residues. V lost 3 bases and J 10 bases, leaving 9 bases between the germline ends. Germline CDR1 and CDR2: LNHDA and SQIVND (reference sequence). Source material: peripheral blood. This chain connects TRBV19 to TRBJ1-4; a weak D match, TRBD1 (6 bases). This TCR was sampled from a man between 50 and 59 years old with acute or convalescent COVID-19. The CDR3 nucleotides are TGTGCCAGTAGTATTTTGGGGGCAAAACTGTTTTTT. Amino acids: CASSILGAKLFF.